This TCR beta chain was captured by sequencing in a study of T cells in Graves' hyperthyroidism and ophthalmopathy. V was trimmed by 1 base and J by 5 bases, leaving 9 bases between them. This CDR3 comprises 13 residues. Germline V gene sequence: CDR1 SGHAT, CDR2 FQNNGV. Patients aged 18 to 65 had newly diagnosed hyperthyroidism lasting under 2 months. Study observations and caveats: Also found in blood were most expanded thyroid clonotypes above 0.001.

This clonotype was picked up many times. Its specificity is unknown. Amplification of TCR beta CDR3 regions was performed using RNA transcripts as template. The HTBI primer set was used in a first-round RT-PCR of the TCR CDR3. TCRdb processed the multiplex PCR reads anew with MiXCR; each CDR3 protein has one entry. The sample shows approximately 400,000 distinct CDR3 sequences, more than 12% of them seen only once. The source is a woman aged 25-40 years with Graves' hyperthyroidism. Sample: blood. This sequence joins TRBV11-2 and TRBJ2-7; D call uncertain. The CDR3 sequence is CASSLGVYNEQYF. The CDR3 nucleotides are TGTGCCAGCAGCTTAGGTGTGTACAACGAGCAGTACTTC. Filled out from reference TRBV11-2 and TRBJ2-7, the complete variable domain reads EAGVAQSPRYKIIEKRQSVAFWCNPISGHATLYWYQQILGQGPKLLIQFQNNGVVDDSQLPKDRFSAERLKGVDSTLKIQPAKLEDSAVYLCASSLGVYNEQYFGPGTRLTVT.